The 31 T cell receptor beta chains reported below all come from one sample, sequenced in a study of shared clonotypes between healthy human individuals. CD8 cells classed as naive were CD45RO-negative and positively selected for CCR7, excluding terminally differentiated effector memory CD45RA+ cells. Produced via immunoSEQ multiplex PCR; TCRdb's table is partial and in-frame only. The sample shows approximately 810,000 clones, about 91% of them seen only once. Sequencing used naive CD8+ T cells sorted from blood. All receptors derive from a man aged 25 to 40 in good health.

V and J are TRBV27 and TRBJ1-2; 11 nucleotides match TRBD1. The CDR3 length is 16 residues. In germline, CDR1 is MNHEY, CDR2 SMNVEV (reference sequence). Germline trimming cut 1 base from V and 8 bases from J; bases unmatched to any gene: 9. This CDR3 is CASSLLPGTGGRGYTF. Written as DNA, the CDR3 is TGTGCCAGCAGTTTATTACCCGGGACAGGGGGTCGAGGCTACACCTTC.

The V and J genes are TRBV7-2 and TRBJ2-4; 11 bases are a match to TRBD2. This CDR3 is built from 16 residues. Losses at the gene ends were 5 bases for V and 9 bases for J; bases not matched to a gene: 12. Germline V gives CDR1 SGHTA, CDR2 FQGNSA. As DNA, the CDR3 is TGTGCCAGCAGCCGGGTAGCGGGAGGGCGAAGAATCATTCAGTACTTC. It yields the protein CASSRVAGGRRIIQYF.

The chain employs TRBV7-6 and TRBJ2-3; TRBD2 matches at 14 bases. CDR1 and CDR2 (germline): SGHVS, FNYEAQ. The J segment lost 4 bases and the V segment lost 5 bases, leaving 5 bases of the junction unmatched. This CDR3 comprises 16 residues. The CDR3 DNA reads as TGTGCCAGCAGCAAACCGGGACTAGCGGGAGCAGATACGCAGTATTTT. It specifies CASSKPGLAGADTQYF.

This sequence joins TRBV28 and TRBJ2-7; 7 nucleotides agree with TRBD1. Germline loops: CDR1 MDHEN, CDR2 SYDVKM. The CDR3 has 13 residues. V was clipped by 2 bases and J by 4 bases; unmatched bases: 2. The CDR3 loop is CASSLRTGYEQYF. The CDR3 DNA is TGTGCCAGCAGTTTACGGACAGGTTACGAGCAGTACTTC.

This rearrangement joins TRBV28 to TRBJ2-7, with 9 positions matching TRBD1. The CDR3 spans 14 residues. Germline loops: CDR1 MDHEN, CDR2 SYDVKM. V trimming: 8 bases; J trimming: 2 bases; junction bases outside the gene matches: 7. Written as DNA, the CDR3 is TGTGCCAGCGAAACCGGGACAGGGACCTACGAGCAGTACTTC. The encoded protein is CASETGTGTYEQYF.

This clone has only one observation. This chain joins TRBV7-9 and TRBJ2-1; D perhaps matches TRBD1 (6 bases). Deletions cut 2 bases from V and 1 base from J, with 9 bases between. This CDR3 region has 15 residues. Germline values: CDR1 SEHNR, CDR2 FQNEAQ (reference sequence). The chain's CDR3 is CASSLSQGSYNEQFF. The CDR3 nucleotides are TGTGCCAGCAGCTTATCGCAGGGGTCCTACAATGAGCAGTTCTTC.

The chain has TRBV19 and TRBJ2-1; D is uncertain. Germline assignment: CDR1 LNHDA and CDR2 SQIVND (reference sequence). This CDR3 is built from 13 residues. The V end was cut by 3 bases, the J end by 5 bases, with 8 bases between. In nucleotides, the CDR3 is TGTGCCAGTAGTATTGTAAACAACAATGAGCAGTTCTTC. It translates to CASSIVNNNEQFF.

V gene TRBV7-9 combines with J gene TRBJ1-5, with 8 bases identical to TRBD1. Germline V gene sequence: CDR1 SEHNR, CDR2 FQNEAQ (reference sequence). V lost 2 bases to trimming and J lost 5 bases; unmatched junction nucleotides: 2. This CDR3 region has 14 residues. As DNA, the CDR3 is TGTGCCAGCAGCTTAACACAGGGGGATCAGCCCCAGCATTTT. Protein product: CASSLTQGDQPQHF.

The J gene is TRBJ2-1, the V gene TRBV7-2; 7 positions match TRBD2. Germline CDR1 SGHTA, CDR2 FQGNSA. This CDR3 is 15 amino acids long. Unmatched junction bases numbered 8, after V lost 1 base and J lost 8 bases. CDR3 amino acids: CASSLVMGGPYEQFF. Written as DNA, the CDR3 is TGTGCCAGCAGCTTAGTAATGGGAGGGCCCTATGAGCAGTTCTTC.

The gene calls are TRBV7-9 and TRBJ1-1, with D perhaps TRBD1 (6 bases). The germline gives CDR1 SEHNR, CDR2 FQNEAQ (reference sequence). This CDR3 is 16 amino acids long. V was shortened by 6 bases and J by 3 bases, with 20 bases between the two germline ends. The CDR3, as DNA: TGTGCCAGCAGAGAGCCGATCGGGGGGCATGACACTGAAGCTTTCTTT. Residues: CASREPIGGHDTEAFF. The complete variable domain, with remaining parts taken from reference TRBV7-9 and TRBJ1-1, reads DTGVSQNPRHKITKRGQNVTFRCDPISEHNRLYWYRQTLGQGPEFLTYFQNEAQLEKSRLLSDRFSAERPKGSFSTLEIQRTEQGDSAMYLCASREPIGGHDTEAFFGQGTRLTVV.

The V gene is TRBV4-2, the J gene TRBJ2-3, with D maybe TRBD2 (5 bases). CDR3 length: 17 residues. Germline V lookup: CDR1 LGHNA, CDR2 YNFKEQ. V was clipped by 0 bases and J by 3 bases, with 16 bases between them. Written as DNA, the CDR3 is TGTGCCAGCAGCCAAGATCCACTAGTCGTGGGTACAGATACGCAGTATTTT. Protein sequence: CASSQDPLVVGTDTQYF.

The V gene is TRBV30, the J gene TRBJ1-1; tentative D call: TRBD1 (6 bases). The germline gives CDR1 GTSNPN, CDR2 SVGIG (reference sequence). CDR3 size: 15 residues. V was clipped by 1 base and J by 2 bases, with 14 bases between them. The chain's CDR3 is CAWSAPTGRNTEAFF. Written as DNA, the CDR3 is TGTGCCTGGAGTGCCCCCACAGGGCGCAACACTGAAGCTTTCTTT.

This sequence joins TRBV5-1 and TRBJ2-7; 7 bases are a match to TRBD1. Germline V gives CDR1 SGHRS, CDR2 YFSETQ. This CDR3 comprises 15 residues. J was trimmed by 2 bases and V by 6 bases; bases with no gene match: 11. CDR3 in DNA: TGCGCCAGCAACCGCTTCCCGACAGGGACCTACGAGCAGTACTTC. This gives the protein CASNRFPTGTYEQYF.

The chain carries TRBV4-1 and TRBJ2-3; possible D gene TRBD2, 6 bases. There are 13 residues in the CDR3. The V end was cut by 2 bases, the J end by 5 bases, with 8 bases between. Germline V gives CDR1 MGHRA, CDR2 YSYEKL. CDR3: CASSQRLEDTQYF. The CDR3, as DNA: TGCGCCAGCAGCCAAAGACTAGAAGATACGCAGTATTTT.

The chain uses TRBV6-6 and TRBJ2-3, with 8 nucleotides matching TRBD2. This CDR3 is built from 12 residues. Trimming took 6 bases from V and 8 from J; bases not matched to a gene: 4. Germline CDR1 and CDR2: MNHNY and SVGAGI (reference sequence). CDR3 sequence: CASRLLAGTQYF. CDR3 nucleotides: TGTGCCAGCAGACTGCTAGCGGGTACGCAGTATTTT.

V is TRBV5-1 and J is TRBJ2-2; 12 positions match TRBD2. From germline, CDR1 is SGHRS and CDR2 YFSETQ. The CDR3 length is 18 residues. J was trimmed by 6 bases and V by 3 bases; bases with no gene match: 12. The CDR3 loop reads CASSSPSGRARFSGELFF. The CDR3, as DNA: TGCGCCAGCAGCTCCCCTAGCGGGAGGGCCCGTTTCTCCGGGGAGCTGTTTTTT.

This chain connects TRBV4-1 to TRBJ2-4; D is tentatively TRBD1 or TRBD2 (5 bases each). Trimming pared 3 bases from V and 6 bases from J, leaving 18 bases between. Per germline, CDR1 MGHRA and CDR2 YSYEKL. The CDR3 totals 16 residues. The CDR3 DNA reads TGCGCCAGCAGCCAGCTCCCGGGACGGCTAACAAACATTCAGTACTTC. Protein: CASSQLPGRLTNIQYF.

This rearrangement joins TRBV9 to TRBJ2-1; 12 bases map to TRBD2. Germline CDR1 reads SGDLS; CDR2 reads YYNGEE. There are 15 residues in the CDR3. Unmatched junction bases numbered 5, after V lost 3 bases and J lost 7 bases. The CDR3: CASSAFTSGRNEQFF. In DNA, the CDR3 is TGTGCCAGCAGCGCGTTCACTAGCGGGAGGAATGAGCAGTTCTTC.

This chain uses TRBV7-6 with TRBJ2-7; no clear D gene. Germline V CDR1 and CDR2: SGHVS, FNYEAQ. This CDR3 is built from 14 residues. Trimming took 0 bases from V and 5 from J, leaving 11 bases between them. The CDR3: CASSLAAPYNEQYF. In DNA, the CDR3 is TGTGCCAGCAGCTTAGCTGCACCATATAACGAGCAGTACTTC.

This clone is a singleton in its sample. This chain connects TRBV27 to TRBJ2-7, with D perhaps matching TRBD1 (6 bases). The V end was cut by 2 bases, the J end by 6 bases, with 23 bases between. The length of the CDR3 is 17 residues. CDR1 MNHEY and CDR2 SMNVEV come from the germline V gene (reference sequence). The DNA of the CDR3 is TGTGCCAGCAGTTTACGACCCGGCACAGGGTGGTCTCCCGAGCAGTACTTC. Amino acids: CASSLRPGTGWSPEQYF.

V gene TRBV5-1 combines with J gene TRBJ2-1, with 9 positions matching TRBD1. J lost 3 bases, V lost 7 bases, and 2 bases had no gene match. The CDR3 sequence is 13 residues long. CDR1 and CDR2 (germline): SGHRS, YFSETQ. The CDR3 protein is CASADRGYNEQFF. CDR3 nucleotide sequence: TGCGCCAGCGCGGACAGGGGCTACAATGAGCAGTTCTTC. The full variable domain, rest sourced from reference TRBV5-1 and TRBJ2-1, is KAGVTQTPRYLIKTRGQQVTLSCSPISGHRSVSWYQQTPGQGLQFLFEYFSETQRNKGNFPGRFSGRQFSNSRSEMNVSTLELGDSALYLCASADRGYNEQFFGPGTRLTVL.

With regard to this clone: Other DNA sequences within the sample encode an identical CDR3. The genes are TRBV19 and TRBJ2-1; 11 positions match TRBD2. The CDR3 spans 15 residues. The trim removed 1 base at V and 7 bases at J, leaving 3 bases unmatched. Looked up from germline, CDR1 is LNHDA and CDR2 is SQIVND (reference sequence). CDR3 sequence reads: CASSIGTSGRNEQFF. In nucleotides, the CDR3 is TGTGCCAGTAGTATAGGAACTAGCGGGAGAAATGAGCAGTTCTTC.

V gene TRBV4-2 combines with J gene TRBJ2-7; either TRBD1 or TRBD2 may supply D (6 bases each). The CDR3 is made up of 15 amino acids. The germline CDR1 and CDR2 sequences are LGHNA and YNFKEQ. V was trimmed by 3 bases and J by 2 bases, leaving 14 bases between them. The CDR3 DNA reads TGTGCCAGCAGCCAGATGACGGAGGGGGCCTACGAGCAGTACTTC. Translation gives CASSQMTEGAYEQYF.

The chain is built from TRBV27 and TRBJ2-1; 8 bases are shared with TRBD2. The CDR3 spans 16 residues. With 0 bases clipped from V and 3 bases from J, the junction kept 4 bases outside the gene matches. Looked up from germline, CDR1 is MNHEY and CDR2 is SMNVEV (reference sequence). This chain's CDR3 is CASSLSGTSIYNEQFF. CDR3 DNA: TGTGCCAGCAGTTTATCTGGGACTAGTATCTACAATGAGCAGTTCTTC.

J is TRBJ1-4 and V is TRBV6-1; D is possibly TRBD1 (6 bases). V was clipped by 0 bases and J by 4 bases, with 18 bases between them. The germline CDR1 and CDR2 sequences are MNHNS and SASEGT. CDR3 length: 18 amino acids. The CDR3 spells CASSEALVGGDDNEKLFF. CDR3 bases: TGTGCCAGCAGTGAAGCGCTTGTGGGGGGCGATGATAATGAAAAACTGTTTTTT.

The rearrangement joins TRBV9 to TRBJ2-1; 11 nucleotides align to TRBD2. V lost 0 bases to trimming and J lost 9 bases; unmatched junction nucleotides: 17. This CDR3 spans 19 amino acids. In germline, CDR1 is SGDLS, CDR2 YYNGEE. The CDR3, as DNA: TGTGCCAGCAGCGTAGAGGCGTCTAGCGGGAGGTTCATGTCGGGTGAGCAGTTCTTC. This encodes CASSVEASSGRFMSGEQFF.

The rearrangement joins TRBV27 to TRBJ1-1; D is perhaps TRBD1 (5 bases). Germline V CDR1 and CDR2: MNHEY, SMNVEV (reference sequence). This CDR3 is 15 amino acids long. V dropped 7 bases and J dropped 2 bases, with 17 bases sitting between them. Here the CDR3 DNA reads TGTGCCAGCACCCTGACGGGACTGGGAAACACTGAAGCTTTCTTT. Protein product: CASTLTGLGNTEAFF.

J is TRBJ2-7 and V is TRBV29-1; a weak D match, TRBD2 (6 bases). Germline-derived CDR1 and CDR2 are SQVTM and ANQGSEA. Deletions cut 5 bases from V and 0 bases from J, with 14 bases between. CDR3 length equals 14 residues. The CDR3 loop is CSVSGVGSSYEQYF. The CDR3 DNA sequence: TGCAGCGTTTCGGGGGTCGGTTCCTCCTACGAGCAGTACTTC.

The V gene is TRBV19, the J gene TRBJ2-7; no reliable D call. V was cut by 3 bases and J by 5 bases, with 8 bases left in between. Germline lookup yields CDR1 LNHDA and CDR2 SQIVND (reference sequence). CDR3 length: 12 amino acids. The CDR3: CASSILGNEQYF. The CDR3 DNA is TGTGCCAGTAGTATTTTAGGGAACGAGCAGTACTTC.

V usage is TRBV12-5 and J usage is TRBJ2-2; D is ambiguous. This CDR3 spans 14 amino acids. Germline assignment: CDR1 LGHNT and CDR2 FRNRAP. V lost 5 bases, J lost 2 bases, and 9 bases lay in between. The CDR3 reads CASGNPGNTGELFF. As DNA, the CDR3 is TGTGCTAGTGGTAACCCCGGCAACACCGGGGAGCTGTTTTTT.

This clone was counted a few times. The chain employs TRBV7-2 and TRBJ1-6; D is undetermined. The V gene's germline CDR1 is SGHTA and CDR2 FQGNSA. The CDR3 runs 18 residues. Trimming removed 6 bases from V and 0 bases from J, with 18 bases in between. CDR3 protein: CASRPLVAESSYNSPLHF. DNA of the CDR3: TGTGCCAGCAGACCGTTGGTGGCAGAGAGCTCCTATAATTCACCCCTCCACTTT. Full variable domain (missing parts from reference TRBV7-2 and TRBJ1-6): GAGVSQSPSNKVTEKGKDVELRCDPISGHTALYWYRQSLGQGLEFLIYFQGNSAPDKSGLPSDRFSAERTGGSVSTLTIQRTQQEDSAVYLCASRPLVAESSYNSPLHFGNGTRLTVT.